This T cell receptor (delta chain) originates from a study of γδ T cells in repeated Plasmodium falciparum infection. General observations from the study: Repeated controlled infections reportedly drove waves of new clonotype selection in Vdelta2-negative, mostly Vdelta1+, gammadelta repertoires. Malian children's Vdelta2-negative repertoires appeared more expanded and less diverse than Australians'. Many TCRgamma sequences overlapped between individuals in stable Vgamma9/Vdelta2+ repertoires.

The CDR3 contains 22 residues. CDR1 TSWWSYY and CDR2 QGS come from the germline V gene. V lost 2 bases to trimming and J lost 5 bases; unmatched junction nucleotides: 29. Concerning this clone itself: Its antigen is as yet unknown. A far larger clone is just one base off, so this is likely a read error. This same CDR3 is encoded by further DNA sequences in the sample.

Flow sorting of PBMC yielded separate Vgamma9/Vdelta2+ and Vdelta2-negative gammadelta T cell populations for bulk repertoire analysis. TCRdb re-processed the multiplex PCR reads via CATT. The sample shows roughly 90,000 delta-chain clones, approximately 1% of them seen only once. The receptor's source is a pool of human donors (malaria-infected and uninfected, not separated). Input material: gamma-delta T cells from blood. The chain links TRDV1 to TRDJ1; 7 nucleotides match TRDD2. Since TCRdb gives no J gene, matching the DNA to germline was used here to assign it. CDR3 sequence reads: CALGETFDSVPTGGDHEDKLIF. CDR3 DNA: TGTGCTCTTGGGGAAACCTTTGATTCTGTTCCTACAGGTGGGGACCACGAGGATAAACTCATCTTT.